The rows below give T cell receptor beta chains drawn from one sample of a study of blood T cell repertoires in COVID-19. Assay: immunoSEQ multiplex PCR; the TCRdb copy retains only in-frame clones and omits some. Among approximately 250,000 clones listed, approximately 91% were seen once. The sample taken for sequencing was peripheral blood. Receptor source: a man aged 25-40 years with COVID-19, enrolled during active disease. Both conserved end residues are part of each CDR3. A D gene is named only where the DNA matches it firmly. Part of the rows lack a size; the others show once, few, many or a class for expanded clones.

CDR3: CASSYTGYLGEKLFF
DNA: TGTGCCAGCAGTTACACAGGGTATCTAGGTGAAAAACTGTTTTTT
size: -
D: -
J: TRBJ1-4
V: TRBV6-5
length: 15

CDR3: CASRGTGGQYGYTF
DNA: TGTGCCAGTCGAGGGACAGGGGGCCAGTATGGCTACACCTTC
size: -
D: TRBD1
J: TRBJ1-2
V: TRBV2
length: 14

CDR3: CASSPGQGGANQPQHF
DNA: TGTGCCAGCTCACCGGGACAGGGAGGGGCGAATCAGCCCCAGCATTTT
size: -
D: TRBD1
J: TRBJ1-5
V: TRBV18
length: 16

CDR3: CASSYGPQGYEQYF
DNA: TGTGCCAGCAGTTATGGTCCCCAGGGTTACGAGCAGTACTTC
size: -
D: -
J: TRBJ2-7
V: TRBV27
length: 14

CDR3: CATSEPGTSTYEQYF
DNA: TGTGCCACCAGTGAACCCGGGACTTCTACCTACGAGCAGTACTTC
size: -
D: -
J: TRBJ2-7
V: TRBV24-1
length: 15

CDR3: CASSVSGNTEAFF
DNA: TGTGCCAGCAGTGTATCAGGGAACACTGAAGCTTTCTTT
size: -
D: -
J: TRBJ1-1
V: TRBV6-1
length: 13

CDR3: CASRNSGGNVLTF
DNA: TGCGCCAGCAGAAACTCAGGGGGCAACGTCCTGACTTTC
size: -
D: TRBD1
J: TRBJ2-6
V: TRBV5-1
length: 13

CDR3: CASAHKRSSSYNEQFF
DNA: TGTGCCAGCGCGCACAAGAGGAGTAGCTCCTACAATGAGCAGTTCTTC
size: -
D: -
J: TRBJ2-1
V: TRBV6-6
length: 16

CDR3: CASSWDRVSSEQFF
DNA: TGCGCCAGCAGCTGGGACAGGGTGAGTTCTGAGCAGTTCTTC
size: -
D: TRBD1
J: TRBJ2-1
V: TRBV5-1
length: 14

CDR3: CSGAGDTSTDTQYF
DNA: TGCAGTGGGGCGGGGGACACCAGCACAGATACGCAGTATTTT
size: -
D: -
J: TRBJ2-3
V: TRBV29-1
length: 14

CDR3: CSVGVETQYF
DNA: TGCAGCGTGGGAGTAGAGACCCAGTACTTC
size: -
D: -
J: TRBJ2-5
V: TRBV29-1
length: 10

CDR3: CASSQEAGQKLFF
DNA: TGTGCCAGCAGCCAAGAGGCGGGGCAAAAACTGTTTTTT
size: -
D: -
J: TRBJ1-4
V: TRBV4-2
length: 13

CDR3: CASSYSYGDNTEAFF
DNA: TGTGCCAGCAGTTACTCGTACGGGGATAACACTGAAGCTTTCTTT
size: -
D: -
J: TRBJ1-1
V: TRBV6-5
length: 15

CDR3: CASRPMTGVNQPQHF
DNA: TGTGCCAGCAGACCTATGACAGGGGTCAATCAGCCCCAGCATTTT
size: -
D: TRBD1
J: TRBJ1-5
V: TRBV27
length: 15

CDR3: CASSLGTANQPQHF
DNA: TGTGCCAGCAGTCTCGGGACAGCAAATCAGCCCCAGCATTTT
size: -
D: TRBD1
J: TRBJ1-5
V: TRBV6-5
length: 14

CDR3: CASSVSGTEQYF
DNA: TGTGCCAGCAGCGTTAGCGGTACCGAGCAGTACTTC
size: few
D: -
J: TRBJ2-7
V: TRBV5-5
length: 12

CDR3: CASSVGAGGHSRAGGYTF
DNA: TGTGCCAGCAGCGTAGGGGCAGGGGGCCATTCCCGTGCTGGTGGCTACACCTTC
size: -
D: TRBD1
J: TRBJ1-2
V: TRBV9
length: 18

CDR3: CASSGTGALGYTF
DNA: TGTGCCAGCAGTGGGACAGGGGCCCTCGGCTACACCTTC
size: -
D: TRBD1
J: TRBJ1-2
V: TRBV6-6
length: 13

CDR3: CASSIASEGPQHF
DNA: TGTGCCAGTAGTATAGCCAGCGAAGGGCCCCAGCATTTT
size: -
D: -
J: TRBJ1-5
V: TRBV19
length: 13

CDR3: CASSPRQGVEKLFF
DNA: TGTGCCAGTAGTCCCCGACAGGGGGTGGAAAAACTGTTTTTT
size: -
D: TRBD1
J: TRBJ1-4
V: TRBV19
length: 14

CDR3: CASSLGGEATEAFF
DNA: TGTGCCAGCAGCCTAGGGGGCGAGGCCACTGAAGCTTTCTTT
size: -
D: TRBD1
J: TRBJ1-1
V: TRBV9
length: 14

CDR3: CASSRGQGANYGYTF
DNA: TGTGCCAGCAGCCGAGGACAGGGGGCGAACTATGGCTACACCTTC
size: -
D: TRBD1
J: TRBJ1-2
V: TRBV27
length: 15

CDR3: CASKRGSANTGELFF
DNA: TGTGCCAGTAAGCGGGGGTCCGCGAACACCGGGGAGCTGTTTTTT
size: -
D: TRBD2
J: TRBJ2-2
V: TRBV19
length: 15

CDR3: CASGLPGQPYGYTF
DNA: TGTGCTAGTGGTTTGCCGGGACAGCCATATGGCTACACCTTC
size: once
D: TRBD1
J: TRBJ1-2
V: TRBV12-5
length: 14

CDR3: CASSQQTVSNYGYTF
DNA: TGTGCCAGCAGCCAACAGACAGTGTCCAACTATGGCTACACCTTC
size: -
D: -
J: TRBJ1-2
V: TRBV14
length: 15

CDR3: CASSESGVGNSPLHF
DNA: TGTGCCAGCAGTGAGTCGGGGGTTGGTAATTCACCCCTCCACTTT
size: -
D: -
J: TRBJ1-6
V: TRBV2
length: 15

CDR3: CAISAQSGGRASYEQYF
DNA: TGTGCCATCAGTGCCCAGTCGGGAGGCCGCGCGTCCTACGAGCAGTACTTC
size: -
D: TRBD2
J: TRBJ2-7
V: TRBV10-3
length: 17

CDR3: CASSQVAPGLGNQPQHF
DNA: TGCGCCAGCAGCCAAGTTGCCCCAGGATTAGGAAATCAGCCCCAGCATTTT
size: -
D: -
J: TRBJ1-5
V: TRBV4-1
length: 17

CDR3: CASSVEGGWNVYGYTF
DNA: TGTGCCAGCAGCGTAGAGGGGGGGTGGAATGTCTATGGCTACACCTTC
size: -
D: -
J: TRBJ1-2
V: TRBV9
length: 16

CDR3: CAISESKSLANYGYTF
DNA: TGTGCCATCAGTGAGTCAAAGAGCCTCGCTAACTATGGCTACACCTTC
size: -
D: -
J: TRBJ1-2
V: TRBV10-3
length: 16

CDR3: CASSPYWSSYNEQFF
DNA: TGTGCCAGCAGCCCATATTGGAGCTCCTACAATGAGCAGTTCTTC
size: -
D: -
J: TRBJ2-1
V: TRBV2
length: 15

CDR3: CASSPDGGYEQYF
DNA: TGTGCCAGCAGCCCCGACGGAGGCTACGAGCAGTACTTC
size: -
D: -
J: TRBJ2-7
V: TRBV7-9
length: 13

CDR3: CSVETGGRETQYF
DNA: TGCAGCGTTGAGACAGGGGGCAGGGAGACCCAGTACTTC
size: -
D: TRBD1
J: TRBJ2-5
V: TRBV29-1
length: 13

CDR3: CASSQRGSAYEQYF
DNA: TGTGCCAGCAGCCAGCGGGGGTCTGCCTACGAGCAGTACTTC
size: -
D: TRBD2
J: TRBJ2-7
V: TRBV3-1/TRBV3-2
length: 14

CDR3: CASSLTGGIQETQYF
DNA: TGCGCCAGCAGCTTAACAGGGGGTATCCAAGAGACCCAGTACTTC
size: -
D: TRBD1
J: TRBJ2-5
V: TRBV5-1
length: 15

CDR3: CASSGNGQFNQPQHF
DNA: TGTGCCAGCAGCGGAAACGGACAGTTCAATCAGCCCCAGCATTTT
size: -
D: -
J: TRBJ1-5
V: TRBV7-9
length: 15

CDR3: CAISDNLGTGGVNYGYTF
DNA: TGTGCCATCAGTGATAACCTTGGGACAGGGGGCGTGAACTATGGCTACACCTTC
size: -
D: TRBD1
J: TRBJ1-2
V: TRBV10-3
length: 18

CDR3: CASSLTGVNTEAFF
DNA: TGTGCCAGCAGCTTAACGGGCGTGAACACTGAAGCTTTCTTT
size: -
D: -
J: TRBJ1-1
V: TRBV7-3
length: 14

CDR3: CASSYPTGTGFTYEQYF
DNA: TGTGCCAGCAGTTACCCAACCGGGACAGGGTTTACCTACGAGCAGTACTTC
size: -
D: TRBD1
J: TRBJ2-7
V: TRBV6-2/TRBV6-3
length: 17

CDR3: CASSTQGRNTEAFF
DNA: TGTGCCAGTAGTACCCAGGGGAGGAACACTGAAGCTTTCTTT
size: once
D: -
J: TRBJ1-1
V: TRBV19
length: 14

CDR3: CASSGGSSNQPQHF
DNA: TGTGCCAGCAGTGGAGGGAGTAGCAATCAGCCCCAGCATTTT
size: -
D: -
J: TRBJ1-5
V: TRBV2
length: 14

CDR3: CASSPFRPGTGTGFYGYTF
DNA: TGTGCCAGCTCACCTTTTCGTCCCGGGACAGGGACCGGGTTCTATGGCTACACCTTC
size: -
D: TRBD1
J: TRBJ1-2
V: TRBV18
length: 19

CDR3: CASSYGFIGENTEAFF
DNA: TGTGCCAGCAGTTACGGATTCATAGGGGAGAACACTGAAGCTTTCTTT
size: -
D: -
J: TRBJ1-1
V: TRBV6-2/TRBV6-3
length: 16

CDR3: CAFQTRDWVEKLFF
DNA: TGTGCCTTTCAGACCCGGGACTGGGTTGAAAAACTGTTTTTT
size: -
D: -
J: TRBJ1-4
V: TRBV30
length: 14

CDR3: CASSARTGKNTEAFF
DNA: TGTGCCAGCAGCGCCCGGACAGGAAAGAACACTGAAGCTTTCTTT
size: -
D: TRBD1
J: TRBJ1-1
V: TRBV13
length: 15

CDR3: CASSAGTGNSPLHF
DNA: TGTGCCAGCAGCGCTGGGACAGGAAATTCACCCCTCCACTTT
size: -
D: TRBD1
J: TRBJ1-6
V: TRBV6-5
length: 14

CDR3: CASSQPTSGGAGAKNIQYF
DNA: TGTGCCAGCAGCCAACCCACTAGCGGGGGGGCGGGGGCCAAAAACATTCAGTACTTC
size: -
D: TRBD2
J: TRBJ2-4
V: TRBV3-1/TRBV3-2
length: 19

CDR3: CASSQRTTGLGNTIYF
DNA: TGTGCCAGCAGCCAACGAACGACAGGGCTTGGAAACACCATATATTTT
size: -
D: TRBD1
J: TRBJ1-3
V: TRBV3-1/TRBV3-2
length: 16

CDR3: CSVDRTGIEGYTF
DNA: TGCAGCGTTGACCGGACAGGAATAGAGGGCTACACCTTC
size: -
D: TRBD1
J: TRBJ1-2
V: TRBV29-1
length: 13

CDR3: CASSWAGVSDGYTF
DNA: TGCGCCAGCAGCTGGGCCGGGGTTTCAGATGGCTACACCTTC
size: -
D: -
J: TRBJ1-2
V: TRBV5-1
length: 14

CDR3: CASGPPGGVGQETQYF
DNA: TGTGCTAGTGGCCCCCCGGGGGGCGTGGGACAAGAGACCCAGTACTTC
size: once
D: -
J: TRBJ2-5
V: TRBV12-5
length: 16

CDR3: CASSQAPVDRDANYGYTF
DNA: TGTGCCAGCAGCCAAGCCCCGGTGGACAGGGACGCTAACTATGGCTACACCTTC
size: -
D: TRBD1
J: TRBJ1-2
V: TRBV4-2
length: 18

CDR3: CASSATRSRNTEAFF
DNA: TGCGCCAGCAGCGCCACTAGGTCGAGGAACACTGAAGCTTTCTTT
size: -
D: -
J: TRBJ1-1
V: TRBV5-1
length: 15